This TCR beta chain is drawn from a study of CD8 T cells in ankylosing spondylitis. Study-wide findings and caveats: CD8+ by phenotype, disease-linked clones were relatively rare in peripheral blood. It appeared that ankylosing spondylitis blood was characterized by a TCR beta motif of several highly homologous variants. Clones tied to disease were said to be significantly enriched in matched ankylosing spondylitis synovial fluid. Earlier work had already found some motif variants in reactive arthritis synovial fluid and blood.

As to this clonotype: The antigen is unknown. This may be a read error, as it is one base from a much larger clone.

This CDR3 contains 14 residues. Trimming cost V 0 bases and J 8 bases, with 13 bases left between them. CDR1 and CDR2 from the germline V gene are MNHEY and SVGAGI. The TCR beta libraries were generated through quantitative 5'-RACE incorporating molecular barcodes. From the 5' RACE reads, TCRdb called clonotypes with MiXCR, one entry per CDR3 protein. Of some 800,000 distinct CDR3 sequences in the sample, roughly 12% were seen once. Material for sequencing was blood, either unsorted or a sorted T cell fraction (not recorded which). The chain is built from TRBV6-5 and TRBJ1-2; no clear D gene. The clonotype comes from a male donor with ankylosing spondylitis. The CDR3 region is CASSYSISGRGYTF. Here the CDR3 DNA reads TGTGCCAGCAGTTACTCGATATCAGGCAGGGGCTACACCTTC.